These 18 T cell receptor beta chains originate from one sample sequenced in a study of T cell responses to AZD1222 COVID-19 vaccine. Produced via immunoSEQ multiplex PCR; TCRdb's table is partial and in-frame only. Among more than 100,000 clones listed, 91% were seen once. Sequences were derived from peripheral blood, sampled on day 0 of AZD1222 vaccination. The receptors stem from an adult in good health.

The V and J genes are TRBV19 and TRBJ1-3; D uncertain. The CDR3 loop spans 16 amino acids. Germline CDR1 reads LNHDA; CDR2 reads SQIVND (reference sequence). Trimming cost V 4 bases and J 1 base, with 14 bases left between them. CDR3 DNA sequence: TGTGCCAGTAGTACCCGGCGAGAGTTATCTGGAAACACCATATATTTT. Translated, it gives CASSTRRELSGNTIYF.

CDR3 coding DNA: TGTGCCAGCAGGGAGACTAGCGGGAACTACGAGCAGTACTTC. Residues: CASRETSGNYEQYF. The J gene is TRBJ2-7, the V gene TRBV6-5; 11 bases map to TRBD2. CDR1 and CDR2 from the germline V gene are MNHEY and SVGAGI. This CDR3 is built from 14 residues. V shed 6 bases, J shed 3 bases, and the junction held 4 bases outside the gene matches.

The J gene is TRBJ1-1, the V gene TRBV18, with D perhaps matching TRBD1 (5 bases). Trimming stripped 5 bases from V and 2 bases from J, with 9 bases between. The CDR3 loop spans 13 amino acids. Per the germline V gene, CDR1 is KGHSH and CDR2 is LQKENI. The DNA of the CDR3 is TGTGCCAGCTCAGTAGGGGACAACACTGAAGCTTTCTTT. It codes for CASSVGDNTEAFF.

The gene calls are TRBV23-1 and TRBJ2-7; D gene uncertain. TRBV23-1 is identified as an open reading frame with a role that is uncertain. Trimming pared 8 bases from V and 2 bases from J, leaving 13 bases between. The CDR3 is made up of 13 amino acids. The CDR3 reads CASPPPVPYEQYF. The CDR3 nucleotides are TGCGCCAGCCCCCCCCCGGTACCCTACGAGCAGTACTTC.

The DNA for the CDR3 is TGTGCCAGCAGTTTGGGAGGGGTGGGGGAGCAGTACTTC. Translated, it gives CASSLGGVGEQYF. The genes are TRBV12-3 or TRBV12-4 and TRBJ2-7; 7 nucleotides match TRBD2. V lost 3 bases and J lost 7; bases outside the gene matches: 6. The CDR3 is made up of 13 amino acids.

V is TRBV12-5 and J is TRBJ1-1; D unclear. From germline, CDR1 is LGHNT and CDR2 FRNRAP. The CDR3 spans 13 residues. V was pared by 3 bases and J by 3 bases, with 8 bases between. The CDR3 region is CASGLSRDTEAFF. CDR3 DNA sequence: TGTGCTAGTGGTTTAAGTCGGGACACTGAAGCTTTCTTT.

The gene calls are TRBV3-1 (or the pseudogene TRBV3-2) and TRBJ1-6, with TRBD1 as a possible D gene (6 bases). V lost 3 bases and J lost 10, with 10 bases in between. The V gene's germline CDR1 is LGHDT and CDR2 YNNKEL (reference sequence). This CDR3 region has 13 residues. DNA of the CDR3: TGTGCCAGCAGCCAGGGGGGCTACTCACCCCTCCACTTT. This encodes CASSQGGYSPLHF.

The chain carries TRBV11-1 and TRBJ2-2; the D gene is possibly TRBD2 (6 bases). Looked up from germline, CDR1 is SGHAT and CDR2 is FQDESV (reference sequence). Trimming took off 5 bases at V and 7 bases at J, with 8 bases between the two ends. This CDR3 contains 12 residues. CDR3 nucleotide sequence: TGTGCCAGCAGCCCGGGAGTCGGGGAGCTGTTTTTT. Protein: CASSPGVGELFF.

Regarding this clone: Other DNA sequences within the sample encode an identical CDR3. V is TRBV7-2 and J is TRBJ2-7; D is ambiguous. The CDR3 runs to 12 residues. Germline-derived CDR1 and CDR2 are SGHTA and FQGNSA. V was clipped by 1 base and J by 5 bases, with 6 bases between them. The CDR3 spells CASSLGANEQYF. The CDR3 DNA reads TGTGCCAGCAGCTTAGGAGCGAACGAGCAGTACTTC. Combining the CDR3 with reference TRBV7-2 and TRBJ2-7 gives the whole variable domain GAGVSQSPSNKVTEKGKDVELRCDPISGHTALYWYRQSLGQGLEFLIYFQGNSAPDKSGLPSDRFSAERTGGSVSTLTIQRTQQEDSAVYLCASSLGANEQYFGPGTRLTVT.

V and J are TRBV5-1 and TRBJ2-5; a possible D gene is TRBD2 (5 bases). The CDR3 loop spans 14 amino acids. V was clipped by 4 bases and J by 7 bases, with 17 bases between them. The V gene's germline CDR1 is SGHRS and CDR2 YFSETQ. The CDR3 DNA is TGCGCCAGCAGCCAACAAGAAGCCGAGGGGACCCAGTACTTC. This gives the protein CASSQQEAEGTQYF.

The chain has TRBV7-3 and TRBJ1-1, with unresolved D. V was pared by 2 bases and J by 1 base, with 14 bases between. This CDR3 region has 16 residues. The V gene's germline CDR1 is SGHTA and CDR2 FQGTGA. The CDR3 DNA follows: TGTGCCAGCAGCTTAGGCGGCTCGAATAGGAACACTGAAGCTTTCTTT. Protein: CASSLGGSNRNTEAFF.

The chain combines TRBV7-6 with TRBJ1-5; D gene uncertain. The germline V gene encodes CDR1 SGHVS and CDR2 FNYEAQ. V was pared by 1 base and J by 2 bases, with 3 bases between. The CDR3 runs to 13 residues. CDR3 in DNA: TGTGCCAGCAGCTTAGACCGCAATCAGCCCCAGCATTTT. Protein product: CASSLDRNQPQHF.

V and J are TRBV11-2 and TRBJ1-2, with D unclear. V was clipped by 5 bases and J by 4 bases, with 11 bases between them. The CDR3 is 13 amino acids. Per the germline V gene, CDR1 is SGHAT and CDR2 is FQNNGV. This CDR3 is CASSETDGYGYTF. In DNA, the CDR3 is TGTGCCAGCAGCGAGACGGACGGCTATGGCTACACCTTC.

The V and J genes are TRBV7-2 and TRBJ2-3; D gene uncertain. V dropped 2 bases and J dropped 1 base, with 4 bases sitting between them. CDR3 length: 13 amino acids. Germline CDR1 is SGHTA and CDR2 is FQGNSA. Here the CDR3 DNA reads TGTGCCAGCAGCTTAAAGGGCACAGATACGCAGTATTTT. Translated, it gives CASSLKGTDTQYF. Based on the CDR3 plus reference TRBV7-2 and TRBJ2-3, the full variable domain is GAGVSQSPSNKVTEKGKDVELRCDPISGHTALYWYRQSLGQGLEFLIYFQGNSAPDKSGLPSDRFSAERTGGSVSTLTIQRTQQEDSAVYLCASSLKGTDTQYFGPGTRLTVL.

V is TRBV10-2 and J is TRBJ2-7; D is uncertain. The CDR3 has 15 amino acids. V shed 0 bases and J shed 3 bases, with 12 bases lying between them. In germline, CDR1 is WSHSY, CDR2 SAAADI. CDR3 protein: CASSESVGTGYEQYF. CDR3 sequence (DNA): TGCGCCAGCAGTGAGTCTGTGGGAACGGGCTACGAGCAGTACTTC.

The gene calls are TRBV18 and TRBJ2-7; 10 nucleotides match TRBD1. The ends lost 5 bases at V and 8 bases at J; junction bases unmatched: 15. There are 16 residues in the CDR3. CDR1 and CDR2 from the germline V gene are KGHSH and LQKENI. CDR3 region: CASSAPGQGRGPKQYF. CDR3 nucleotides: TGTGCCAGCTCAGCCCCGGGACAGGGGAGAGGGCCCAAGCAGTACTTC. The full variable domain, in which reference TRBV18 and TRBJ2-7 provide the parts outside the CDR3, is NAGVMQNPRHLVRRRGQEARLRCSPMKGHSHVYWYRQLPEEGLKFMVYLQKENIIDESGMPKERFSAEFPKEGPSILRIQQVVRGDSAAYFCASSAPGQGRGPKQYFGPGTRLTVT.

The V call is TRBV4-3, the J call TRBJ2-7; weak D call: TRBD2 (5 bases). There are 15 residues in the CDR3. V was trimmed by 0 bases and J by 7 bases, leaving 16 bases between them. Germline CDR1 is LGHNA and CDR2 is YSLEER. The CDR3 here is CASSQDPVERTEQYF. The CDR3 region has the DNA TGCGCCAGCAGCCAAGACCCCGTCGAAAGGACTGAGCAGTACTTC.

The chain has TRBV3-1 (or the pseudogene TRBV3-2) and TRBJ1-6; 9 positions match TRBD1. The junction had 10 bases not matched to a gene; V was cut back by 3 bases and J by 7 bases. Germline V CDR1 and CDR2: LGHDT, YNNKEL (reference sequence). The CDR3 is 17 residues long. This chain's CDR3 is CASSQRTGGAGNSPLHF. The DNA of the CDR3 is TGTGCCAGCAGCCAGAGAACAGGGGGCGCCGGGAATTCACCCCTCCACTTT.